The 15 T cell receptor beta chains presented below share a single source sample, sequenced in a study of control samples from healthy donors and cancer patients (TCRdb year 2020). Libraries came from the immunoSEQ multiplex PCR assay. TCRdb provides this immuneACCESS table in a form limited to in-frame rearrangements. Some clones are lacking; in checked studies, under half of them reflect an unresolved V gene, and why the rest are absent is not known. The sample table holds over 150,000 clones, of which around 96% were seen once. The ten largest make up about 0.94% of the sample. Material for sequencing was blood. The source of these receptors is a woman in her 30s in good health.

This rearrangement joins TRBV3-1 (or the pseudogene TRBV3-2) to TRBJ2-7; D is perhaps TRBD2 (6 bases). Germline V CDR1 and CDR2: LGHDT, YNNKEL (reference sequence). Deletions cut 2 bases from V and 2 bases from J, with 13 bases between. The CDR3 is 15 residues long. The CDR3 sequence: CASSQPSVGTYEQYF. The CDR3 DNA reads as TGTGCCAGCAGCCAACCTAGCGTAGGGACCTACGAGCAGTACTTC.

This clone occurred once. The chain recombines TRBV5-6 with TRBJ1-1; tentative D call: TRBD1 (5 bases). The CDR3 covers 14 residues. V gave up 6 bases and J gave up 1 base, with 13 bases separating them. The germline V gene encodes CDR1 SGHDT and CDR2 YYEEEE. The CDR3 DNA reads TGTGCCAGCACCCTGACCGGGGGGAACACTGAAGCTTTCTTT. Translating it yields CASTLTGGNTEAFF.

The chain is built from TRBV7-6 and TRBJ2-2; D might be TRBD1 or TRBD2, each matching 5 bases. With 10 bases removed from V and 5 bases from J, the gap between germline ends came to 14 bases. Germline values: CDR1 SGHVS, CDR2 FNYEAQ. CDR3 length equals 13 residues. CDR3 sequence reads: CAIDGTVTGELFF. The CDR3 bases are TGTGCCATAGACGGGACGGTTACCGGGGAGCTGTTTTTT. The variable domain in full, completed from reference TRBV7-6 and TRBJ2-2, reads GAGVSQSPRYKVTKRGQDVALRCDPISGHVSLYWYRQALGQGPEFLTYFNYEAQQDKSGLPNDRFSAERPEGSISTLTIQRTEQRDSAMYRCAIDGTVTGELFFGEGSRLTVL.

This sequence joins TRBV15 and TRBJ1-1; D gene ambiguous. V was pared by 0 bases and J by 1 base, with 12 bases between. This CDR3 contains 16 residues. Germline V gene lookup returns CDR1 LNHNV and CDR2 YYDKDF (reference sequence). CDR3 DNA sequence: TGTGCCACCAGCAGAGATAGATACGGAAAGAACACTGAAGCTTTCTTT. It specifies CATSRDRYGKNTEAFF.

The chain is built from TRBV23-1 and TRBJ1-2, with D perhaps TRBD1 (5 bases). TRBV23-1 is filed as an ORF, its function uncertain. This CDR3 region has 13 residues. The ends were cut back, 8 bases at V and 9 bases at J, with 19 bases in the middle. The CDR3 loop is CASHRQTNMCYTF. The CDR3 DNA is TGCGCCAGCCATCGACAGACCAATATGTGCTACACCTTC.

This chain links TRBV28 with TRBJ1-1; weak D call: TRBD1 (6 bases). The V gene's germline CDR1 is MDHEN and CDR2 SYDVKM. The CDR3 sequence is 15 residues long. V lost 5 bases and J lost 0, with 13 bases in between. CDR3 in DNA: TGTGCCAGCAGTACTAGGGGGGGGATGAACACTGAAGCTTTCTTT. This encodes CASSTRGGMNTEAFF.

The chain carries TRBV2 and TRBJ1-2; unclear D gene. V lost 3 bases to trimming and J lost 4 bases, with 12 bases between them. Per germline, CDR1 SNHLY and CDR2 FYNNEI. This CDR3 region has 14 residues. The CDR3 is CASSEGRRGYGYTF. In DNA form, the CDR3 reads TGTGCCAGCAGTGAGGGCCGGCGGGGCTATGGCTACACCTTC.

This clone was seen a single time. This chain connects TRBV5-4 to TRBJ1-2, with 8 bases aligning to TRBD1. V was clipped by 0 bases and J by 5 bases; unmatched bases: 3. Germline V lookup: CDR1 SGHNT, CDR2 YYREEE (reference sequence). This CDR3 region has 14 residues. This CDR3 is CASSLGGQAYGYTF. In nucleotides, the CDR3 is TGTGCCAGCAGCTTGGGGGGACAGGCGTATGGCTACACCTTC.

This sequence joins TRBV3-1 (or the pseudogene TRBV3-2) and TRBJ1-2; perhaps TRBD1 as D (6 bases). V gave up 0 bases and J gave up 4 bases, with 15 bases separating them. Per germline, CDR1 LGHDT and CDR2 YNNKEL (reference sequence). This CDR3 contains 16 residues. Written as DNA, the CDR3 is TGTGCCAGCAGCCAAGACGGGCCAGGGGCCCCCTATGGCTACACCTTC. Translating it yields CASSQDGPGAPYGYTF.

The chain combines TRBV14 with TRBJ2-5; D is perhaps TRBD1 (6 bases). V dropped 1 base and J dropped 7 bases, with 16 bases sitting between them. The germline V gene encodes CDR1 SGHDN and CDR2 FVKESK. The CDR3 totals 15 residues. In DNA form, the CDR3 reads TGTGCCAGCAGCCAAGGTGTGGGGGCCCGGGGGACCCAGTACTTC. This translates into CASSQGVGARGTQYF.

The rearrangement joins TRBV10-2 to TRBJ2-2; TRBD1 matches at 11 bases. V lost 3 bases to trimming and J lost 7 bases; unmatched junction nucleotides: 10. Per germline, CDR1 WSHSY and CDR2 SAAADI. CDR3 size: 17 residues. In DNA, the CDR3 is TGCGCCAGCAGTGATGAATTGGGACAGGGGGATGTCGGGGAGCTGTTTTTT. Its translation: CASSDELGQGDVGELFF.

The V gene is TRBV10-3, the J gene TRBJ1-2; no clear D gene. Trimming took off 5 bases at V and 0 bases at J, with 10 bases between the two ends. Germline V gene lookup returns CDR1 ENHRY and CDR2 SYGVKD. This CDR3 comprises 14 residues. The CDR3 region has the DNA TGTGCCATCAGTCAAGGACGTACTAACTATGGCTACACCTTC. As protein: CAISQGRTNYGYTF.

The chain couples TRBV3-1 (or the pseudogene TRBV3-2) to TRBJ2-3; 7 bases line up with TRBD1. The CDR3 sequence is 15 residues long. Losses at the gene ends were 4 bases for V and 2 bases for J; bases not matched to a gene: 6. Germline lookup yields CDR1 LGHDT and CDR2 YNNKEL (reference sequence). CDR3 protein: CASSLQGSFTDTQYF. The CDR3, as DNA: TGTGCCAGCAGCCTACAGGGGAGTTTCACAGATACGCAGTATTTT.

This clone was counted a few times. The chain carries TRBV14 and TRBJ2-7, with D uncertain. The CDR3 is 13 amino acids. The germline CDR1 and CDR2 sequences are SGHDN and FVKESK. Trimming removed 2 bases at V and 6 bases at J, with 11 bases between. For the CDR3, the DNA is TGTGCCAGCAGCCAAACGCTAGTATCCGAGCAGTACTTC. Translating gives CASSQTLVSEQYF.

The V call is TRBV7-9, the J call TRBJ2-7, with 8 bases that match TRBD2. This CDR3 has 14 residues. Trimming took 8 bases from V and 2 from J; bases not matched to a gene: 8. Germline V gives CDR1 SEHNR, CDR2 FQNEAQ (reference sequence). CDR3 residues: CASGSGGGTYEQYF. As DNA, the CDR3 is TGTGCCAGCGGTTCGGGGGGGGGCACCTACGAGCAGTACTTC.